Sequencing of this T cell receptor (beta chain) was carried out in a study of CD8 T cells in Susac syndrome. The multiple sclerosis control cohort comprised treatment-naive individuals presenting with stable or active relapsing-remitting disease. An input of roughly 0.5 to 1 ug of RNA was subjected to reverse transcription using random hexamers. The amplification used immunoSEQ multiplex PCR on TCR beta CDR3; it spanned 54 Vbeta and 13 Jbeta. MiXCR, applied by TCRdb to the immunoSEQ multiplex PCR reads, yields one record per CDR3 protein. The data hold 150,000 to 180,000 distinct CDR3 sequences, with approximately 96% observed a single time. CDR1 and CDR2 from the germline V gene are SQVTM and ANQGSEA. This CDR3 region has 14 residues. V dropped 6 bases and J dropped 4; count of bases not matched to a gene: 8.

Sequencing input: CD8+ T cells from PBMCs. The chain carries TRBV29-1 and TRBJ2-3; TRBD1 aligns across 9 bases. The sequence was obtained from a human donor with multiple sclerosis. The CDR3 DNA is TGCAGCGTGCCCAAAACAGGGGGCCCAGATACGCAGTATTTT. Translating it yields CSVPKTGGPDTQYF.